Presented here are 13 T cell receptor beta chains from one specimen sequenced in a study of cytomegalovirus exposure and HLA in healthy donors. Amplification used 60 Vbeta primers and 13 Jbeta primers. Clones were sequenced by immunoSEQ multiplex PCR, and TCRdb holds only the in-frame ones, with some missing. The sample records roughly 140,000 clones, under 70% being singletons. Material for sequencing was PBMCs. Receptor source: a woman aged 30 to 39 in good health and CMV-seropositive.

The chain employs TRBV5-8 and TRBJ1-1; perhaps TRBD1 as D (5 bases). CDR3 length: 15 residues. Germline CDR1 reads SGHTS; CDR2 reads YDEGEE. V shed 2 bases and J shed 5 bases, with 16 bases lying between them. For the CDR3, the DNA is TGTGCCAGCAGCTTCGGGACCCCAGGGAGGACTGAAGCTTTCTTT. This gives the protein CASSFGTPGRTEAFF.

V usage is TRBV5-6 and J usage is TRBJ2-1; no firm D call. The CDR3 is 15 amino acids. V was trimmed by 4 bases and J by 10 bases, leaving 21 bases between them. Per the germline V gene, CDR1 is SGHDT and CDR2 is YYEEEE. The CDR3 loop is CASSVTGPVGGEQFF. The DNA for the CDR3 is TGTGCCAGCAGCGTCACTGGGCCCGTGGGTGGGGAGCAGTTCTTC.

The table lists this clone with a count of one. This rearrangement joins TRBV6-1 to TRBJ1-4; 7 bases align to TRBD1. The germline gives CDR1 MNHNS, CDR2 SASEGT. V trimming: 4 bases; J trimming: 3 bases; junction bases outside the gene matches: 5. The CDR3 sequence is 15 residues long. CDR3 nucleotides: TGTGCCAGCAGTGGCGACAGGGCTGCTAATGAAAAACTGTTTTTT. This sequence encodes CASSGDRAANEKLFF.

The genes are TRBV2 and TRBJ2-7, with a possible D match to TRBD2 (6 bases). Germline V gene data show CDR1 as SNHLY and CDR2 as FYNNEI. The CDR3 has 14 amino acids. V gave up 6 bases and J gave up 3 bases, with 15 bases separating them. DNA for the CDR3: TGTGCCAGCAGCCCCGGGACTGAGATCTACGAGCAGTACTTC. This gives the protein CASSPGTEIYEQYF.

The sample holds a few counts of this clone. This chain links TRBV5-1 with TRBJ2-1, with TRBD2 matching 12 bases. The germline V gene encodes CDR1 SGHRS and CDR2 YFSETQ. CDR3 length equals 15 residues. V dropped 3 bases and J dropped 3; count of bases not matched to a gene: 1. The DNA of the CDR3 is TGCGCCAGCAGCTCGGGACTAGCGGGCTACAATGAGCAGTTCTTC. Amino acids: CASSSGLAGYNEQFF.

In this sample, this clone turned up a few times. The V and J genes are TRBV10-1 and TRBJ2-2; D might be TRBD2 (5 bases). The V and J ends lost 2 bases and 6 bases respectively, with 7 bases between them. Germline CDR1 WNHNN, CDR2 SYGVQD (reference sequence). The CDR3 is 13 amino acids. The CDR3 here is CASSETSPGELFF. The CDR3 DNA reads TGCGCCAGCAGTGAGACTAGTCCCGGGGAGCTGTTTTTT.

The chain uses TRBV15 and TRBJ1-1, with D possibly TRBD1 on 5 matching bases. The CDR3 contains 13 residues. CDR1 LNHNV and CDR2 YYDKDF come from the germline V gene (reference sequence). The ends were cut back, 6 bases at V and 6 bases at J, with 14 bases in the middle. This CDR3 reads CATSHGRGAEAFF. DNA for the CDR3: TGTGCCACCAGTCATGGGAGGGGCGCTGAAGCTTTCTTT.

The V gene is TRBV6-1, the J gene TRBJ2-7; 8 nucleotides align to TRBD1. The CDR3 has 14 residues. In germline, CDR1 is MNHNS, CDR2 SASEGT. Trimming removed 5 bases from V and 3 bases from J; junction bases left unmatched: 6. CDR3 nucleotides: TGTGCCAGCAGTAGGACAGGGTCGAACTACGAGCAGTACTTC. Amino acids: CASSRTGSNYEQYF.

The CDR3 here is CASSLLGSNSPLHF. The CDR3 coding sequence is TGTGCCAGCAGCTTATTGGGGAGTAATTCACCCCTCCACTTT. The genes are TRBV7-3 and TRBJ1-6; D unclear. This CDR3 region has 14 residues. The germline V and J ends were trimmed by 2 bases and 6 bases, with 8 bases remaining between them. The germline CDR1 and CDR2 sequences are SGHTA and FQGTGA.

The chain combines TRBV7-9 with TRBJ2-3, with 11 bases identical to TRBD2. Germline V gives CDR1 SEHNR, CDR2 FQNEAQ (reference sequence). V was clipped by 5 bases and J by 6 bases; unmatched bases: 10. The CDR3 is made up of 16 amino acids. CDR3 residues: CASSPGVAGGRDTQYF. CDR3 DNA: TGTGCCAGCAGCCCTGGTGTAGCGGGAGGGCGGGATACGCAGTATTTT.

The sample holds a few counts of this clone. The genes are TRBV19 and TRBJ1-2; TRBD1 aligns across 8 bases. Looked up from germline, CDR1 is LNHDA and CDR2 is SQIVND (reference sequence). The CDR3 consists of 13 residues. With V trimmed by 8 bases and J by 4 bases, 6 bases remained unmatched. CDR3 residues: CASLRDRGYGYTF. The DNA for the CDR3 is TGTGCCAGTTTACGCGACAGGGGCTATGGCTACACCTTC.

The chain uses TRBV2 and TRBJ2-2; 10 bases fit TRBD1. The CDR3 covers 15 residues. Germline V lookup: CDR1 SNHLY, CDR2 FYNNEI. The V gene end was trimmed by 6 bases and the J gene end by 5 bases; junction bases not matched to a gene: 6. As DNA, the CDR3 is TGTGCCAGCAGGTTTGGGACAGGGGTGACCGGGGAGCTGTTTTTT. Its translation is CASRFGTGVTGELFF.

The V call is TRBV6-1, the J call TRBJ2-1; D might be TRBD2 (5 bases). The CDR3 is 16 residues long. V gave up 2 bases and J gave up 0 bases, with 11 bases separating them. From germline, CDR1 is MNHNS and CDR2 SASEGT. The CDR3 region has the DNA TGTGCCAGCAGTGAATGGGTAGGGAGCTCCTACAATGAGCAGTTCTTC. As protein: CASSEWVGSSYNEQFF.